This entry lists 15 T cell receptor beta chains sequenced from one sample in a study of T-cell reconstitution after alpha-beta-depleted transplantation in children. The authors prepared the TCRbeta library with unique molecular identifiers. TCRdb recomputed calls from the PCR reads with MiXCR, one row per CDR3 protein. The data show approximately 350,000 distinct CDR3 sequences, with approximately 12% seen just once and 4.3% held by the top ten. Sequenced material: PBMCs, taken from the stem cell graft. Every receptor here comes from a human donor who donated a stem cell graft to a child with Fanconi anemia.

A few counts support this clonotype. The chain has TRBV5-1 and TRBJ1-3; no definite D call. CDR3 length: 17 amino acids. Germline loops: CDR1 SGHRS, CDR2 YFSETQ. Trimming cost V 0 bases and J 0 bases, with 13 bases left between them. The CDR3 bases are TGCGCCAGCAGCTTGGGAGGCAGCCTTAACTCTGGAAACACCATATATTTT. Amino acids: CASSLGGSLNSGNTIYF.

The rearrangement joins TRBV5-1 to TRBJ2-1; 11 nucleotides align to TRBD2. CDR3 length: 18 residues. Per germline, CDR1 SGHRS and CDR2 YFSETQ. V shed 0 bases, J shed 0 bases, and the junction held 5 bases outside the gene matches. The CDR3 region has the DNA TGCGCCAGCAGCTTGGGGGGGACTAGCGGAAGCTCCTACAATGAGCAGTTCTTC. Protein sequence: CASSLGGTSGSSYNEQFF.

This clonotype was detected many times. The chain uses TRBV27 and TRBJ1-1, with no clear D. Germline V gene data show CDR1 as MNHEY and CDR2 as SMNVEV (reference sequence). V was shortened by 9 bases and J by 0 bases, with 5 bases between the two germline ends. This CDR3 is 11 amino acids long. Written as DNA, the CDR3 is TGTGCCAGTTTCATGAACACTGAAGCTTTCTTT. Amino acid sequence: CASFMNTEAFF.

This clonotype was observed many times. The genes are TRBV29-1 and TRBJ1-3; D unclear. The germline gives CDR1 SQVTM, CDR2 ANQGSEA. The CDR3 sequence is 12 residues long. V was trimmed by 7 bases and J by 0 bases, leaving 7 bases between them. This CDR3 reads CSGETSGNTIYF. DNA for the CDR3: TGCAGCGGGGAGACCTCTGGAAACACCATATATTTT.

There are many counts of this clonotype. The V call is TRBV3-1, the J call TRBJ1-2, with TRBD1 identical over 10 bases. This CDR3 comprises 17 residues. Germline trimming cut 2 bases from V and 1 base from J; bases unmatched to any gene: 7. The V gene's germline CDR1 is LGHDT and CDR2 YNNKEL (reference sequence). CDR3 in DNA: TGTGCCAGCAGCCAAAGACAGGGGGCCGGAGGTAACTATGGCTACACCTTC. Protein: CASSQRQGAGGNYGYTF.

This clonotype was recorded a few times. The rearrangement uses TRBV5-1 and TRBJ2-3, with 11 bases aligning to TRBD2. Germline CDR1 is SGHRS and CDR2 is YFSETQ. Germline trimming cut 4 bases from V and 5 bases from J; bases unmatched to any gene: 6. This CDR3 has 15 residues. CDR3 in amino acids: CASSATSGAKDTQYF. For the CDR3, the DNA is TGCGCCAGCAGCGCGACTAGCGGGGCTAAAGATACGCAGTATTTT.

This clonotype was observed a few times. The gene calls are TRBV5-1 and TRBJ2-1; 7 bases map to TRBD2. The V gene end was trimmed by 7 bases and the J gene end by 6 bases; junction bases not matched to a gene: 7. Germline loops: CDR1 SGHRS, CDR2 YFSETQ. This CDR3 spans 13 amino acids. The CDR3 region is CASDRGVSNEQFF. DNA for the CDR3: TGCGCCAGCGATCGGGGGGTAAGCAATGAGCAGTTCTTC. Based on the CDR3 plus reference TRBV5-1 and TRBJ2-1, the full variable domain is KAGVTQTPRYLIKTRGQQVTLSCSPISGHRSVSWYQQTPGQGLQFLFEYFSETQRNKGNFPGRFSGRQFSNSRSEMNVSTLELGDSALYLCASDRGVSNEQFFGPGTRLTVL.

The chain joins TRBV27 to TRBJ2-1; the D is unclear. This CDR3 has 15 residues. V lost 0 bases, J lost 6 bases, and 12 bases lay in between. Germline V lookup: CDR1 MNHEY, CDR2 SMNVEV (reference sequence). CDR3 in amino acids: CASSLSRLGFNEQFF. The CDR3 coding sequence is TGTGCCAGCAGTTTATCGAGGTTGGGATTCAATGAGCAGTTCTTC.

This clonotype was observed many times. This sequence joins TRBV2 and TRBJ2-1, with 9 nucleotides matching TRBD2. The germline CDR1 and CDR2 sequences are SNHLY and FYNNEI. The CDR3 runs 15 residues. With V trimmed by 4 bases and J by 7 bases, 8 bases remained unmatched. The CDR3 nucleotides read TGTGCCAGCAGTGTCGGGCGGGGGGGCCGGAATGAGCAGTTCTTC. This translates into CASSVGRGGRNEQFF.

This chain joins TRBV5-1 and TRBJ2-5; unclear D gene. The V end lost 2 bases, the J end lost 5 bases, and 22 bases lay between the germline ends. CDR1 SGHRS and CDR2 YFSETQ come from the germline V gene. CDR3 size: 17 residues. CDR3 protein: CASSLGLLSFTEETQYF. The CDR3 DNA follows: TGCGCCAGCAGCTTAGGCTTGTTGAGTTTTACGGAGGAGACCCAGTACTTC.

The chain recombines TRBV21-1 with TRBJ2-2; TRBD1, the D gene given by the table, was not confirmed from the DNA. TRBV21-1 is a recognized pseudogene. The CDR3 length is 17 residues. The CDR3 region has the DNA TGTGCCAGCAGTGCAGGGGTAGCGGCCCAAGACACCGGGGAGCTGTTTTTT. It is translated as CASSAGVAAQDTGELFF.

This clonotype has at least ten counts. The chain combines TRBV15 with TRBJ2-1; tentatively, D is TRBD1 (5 bases). The germline V gene encodes CDR1 LNHNV and CDR2 YYDKDF (reference sequence). The CDR3 length is 15 residues. The germline V and J ends were trimmed by 0 bases and 8 bases, with 14 bases remaining between them. CDR3 loop: CATSRDGAYSHEQFF. CDR3 in DNA: TGTGCCACCAGCAGAGATGGGGCCTACTCCCATGAGCAGTTCTTC.

The chain combines TRBV5-1 with TRBJ2-1; TRBD1 aligns across 10 bases. Germline CDR1 and CDR2: SGHRS and YFSETQ. After removal of 5 bases from V and 7 bases from J, the junction contained 9 bases not matched to a gene. This CDR3 region has 15 residues. The CDR3 DNA sequence: TGCGCCAGCAGTCGCGGGACAGGGGATCTAAATGAGCAGTTCTTC. It is translated as CASSRGTGDLNEQFF.

This clonotype has ten or more counts. The CDR3 is CASRMVGEQYV. The CDR3 nucleotides read TGTGCCAGCAGGATGGTAGGCGAGCAGTACGTC. This chain links TRBV21-1 with TRBJ2-7. TRBV21-1 is designated a pseudogene. This CDR3 has 11 residues.

In nucleotides, the CDR3 is TGTGCCAGCAGCCCTAGGATGGGGAGTTCACCCCTCCACTTT. It codes for CASSPRMGSSPLHF. The chain couples TRBV9 to TRBJ1-6; no firm D call. The germline V and J ends were trimmed by 4 bases and 9 bases, with 14 bases remaining between them. Germline V gene sequence: CDR1 SGDLS, CDR2 YYNGEE. The CDR3 contains 14 residues.